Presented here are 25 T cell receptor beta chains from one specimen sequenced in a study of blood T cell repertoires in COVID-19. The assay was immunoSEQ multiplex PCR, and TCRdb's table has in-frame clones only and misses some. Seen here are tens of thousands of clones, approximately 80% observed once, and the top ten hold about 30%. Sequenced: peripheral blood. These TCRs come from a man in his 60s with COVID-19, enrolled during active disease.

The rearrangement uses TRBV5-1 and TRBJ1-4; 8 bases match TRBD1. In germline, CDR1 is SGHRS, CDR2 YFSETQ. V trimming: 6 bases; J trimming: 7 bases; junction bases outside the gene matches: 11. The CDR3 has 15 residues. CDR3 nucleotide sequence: TGCGCCAGCACCCATGGACAGGGCCTTGGTGAAAAACTGTTTTTT. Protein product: CASTHGQGLGEKLFF.

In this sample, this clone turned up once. The CDR3 here is CASSDGGFSNQPQHF. CDR3 sequence (DNA): TGTGCCAGCAGTGATGGGGGCTTCAGCAATCAGCCCCAGCATTTT. This chain links TRBV2 with TRBJ1-5; the D gene is possibly TRBD1 (6 bases). The length of the CDR3 is 15 residues. The V end was cut by 3 bases, the J end by 1 base, with 10 bases between. Germline CDR1 reads SNHLY; CDR2 reads FYNNEI.

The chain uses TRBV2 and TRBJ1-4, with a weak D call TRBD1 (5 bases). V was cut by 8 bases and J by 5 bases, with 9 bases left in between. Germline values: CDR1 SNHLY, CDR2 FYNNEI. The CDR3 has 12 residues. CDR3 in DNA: TGTGCCAGCCAGGGCCTCAATGAAAAACTGTTTTTT. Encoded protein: CASQGLNEKLFF.

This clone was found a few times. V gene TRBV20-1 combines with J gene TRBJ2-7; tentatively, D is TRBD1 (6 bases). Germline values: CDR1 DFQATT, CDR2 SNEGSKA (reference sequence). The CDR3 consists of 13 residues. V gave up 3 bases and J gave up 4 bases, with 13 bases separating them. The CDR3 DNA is TGCAGTGCTAGTTGGGGGCCGGAGTACGAGCAGTACTTC. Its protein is CSASWGPEYEQYF.

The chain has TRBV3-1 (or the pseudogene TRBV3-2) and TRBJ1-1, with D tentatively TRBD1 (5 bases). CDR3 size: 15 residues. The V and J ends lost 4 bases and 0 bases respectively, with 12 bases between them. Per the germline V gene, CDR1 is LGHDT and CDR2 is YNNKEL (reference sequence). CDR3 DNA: TGTGCCAGCAGCCGACAGTTTACTATGAACACTGAAGCTTTCTTT. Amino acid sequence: CASSRQFTMNTEAFF.

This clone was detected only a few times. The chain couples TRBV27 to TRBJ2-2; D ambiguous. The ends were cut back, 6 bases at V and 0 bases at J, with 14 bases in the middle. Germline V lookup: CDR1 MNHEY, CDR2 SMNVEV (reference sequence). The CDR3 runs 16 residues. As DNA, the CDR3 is TGTGCCAGCAGCATGGAGAGACTTTCGAACACCGGGGAGCTGTTTTTT. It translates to CASSMERLSNTGELFF.

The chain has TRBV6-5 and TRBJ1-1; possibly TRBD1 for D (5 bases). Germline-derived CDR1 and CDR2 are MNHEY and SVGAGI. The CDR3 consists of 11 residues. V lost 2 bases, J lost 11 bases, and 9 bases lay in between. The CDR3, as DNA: TGTGCCAGCAGTTACAAGGGGTTTGCTTTCTTT. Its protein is CASSYKGFAFF.

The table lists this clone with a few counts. CDR3: CASSPGGPPNYEQYF. For the CDR3, the DNA is TGTGCCAGCTCACCGGGGGGTCCCCCCAATTACGAGCAGTACTTC. The chain recombines TRBV18 with TRBJ2-7; the D gene is possibly TRBD2 (6 bases). The CDR3 loop spans 15 amino acids. The V gene lost 3 bases and the J gene lost 4 bases, with 16 bases spanning the gap. CDR1 and CDR2 (germline): KGHSH, LQKENI.

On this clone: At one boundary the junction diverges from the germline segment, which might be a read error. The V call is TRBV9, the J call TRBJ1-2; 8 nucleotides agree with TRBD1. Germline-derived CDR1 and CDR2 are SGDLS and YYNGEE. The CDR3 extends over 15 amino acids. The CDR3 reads CASSVTGGSHLAIVF. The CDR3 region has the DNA TGTGCCAGCAGCGTAACAGGGGGATCACATCTGGCTATTGTCTTC.

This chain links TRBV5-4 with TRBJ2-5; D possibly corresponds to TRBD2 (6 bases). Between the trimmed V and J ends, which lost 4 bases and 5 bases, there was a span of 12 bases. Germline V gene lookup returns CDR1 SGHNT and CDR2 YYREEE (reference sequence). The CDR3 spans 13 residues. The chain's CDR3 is CASSAVGGETQYF. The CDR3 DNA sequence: TGTGCCAGCAGCGCAGTTGGGGGGGAGACCCAGTACTTC. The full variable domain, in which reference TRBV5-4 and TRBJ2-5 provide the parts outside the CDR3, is ETGVTQSPTHLIKTRGQQVTLRCSSQSGHNTVSWYQQALGQGPQFIFQYYREEENGRGNFPPRFSGLQFPNYSSELNVNALELDDSALYLCASSAVGGETQYFGPGTRLLVL.

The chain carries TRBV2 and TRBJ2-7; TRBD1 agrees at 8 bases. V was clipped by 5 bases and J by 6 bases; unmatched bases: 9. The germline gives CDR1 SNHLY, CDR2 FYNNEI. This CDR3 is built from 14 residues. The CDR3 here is CASSPDRGPGEQYF. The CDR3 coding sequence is TGTGCCAGCAGTCCAGACAGGGGTCCGGGCGAGCAGTACTTC.

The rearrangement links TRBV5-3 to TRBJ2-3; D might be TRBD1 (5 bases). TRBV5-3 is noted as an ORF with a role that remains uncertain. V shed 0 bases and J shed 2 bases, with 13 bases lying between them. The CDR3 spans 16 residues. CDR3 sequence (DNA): TGTGCCAGAAGCTTGGCCGCGGACATAAACACAGATACGCAGTATTTT. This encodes CARSLAADINTDTQYF.

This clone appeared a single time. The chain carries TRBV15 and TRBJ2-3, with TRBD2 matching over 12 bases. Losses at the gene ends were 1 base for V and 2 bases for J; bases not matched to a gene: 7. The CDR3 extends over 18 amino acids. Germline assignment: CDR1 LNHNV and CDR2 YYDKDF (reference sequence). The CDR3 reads CATSRGSGLAGFTDTQYF. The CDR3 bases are TGTGCCACCAGCAGAGGCTCCGGACTAGCGGGATTCACAGATACGCAGTATTTT.

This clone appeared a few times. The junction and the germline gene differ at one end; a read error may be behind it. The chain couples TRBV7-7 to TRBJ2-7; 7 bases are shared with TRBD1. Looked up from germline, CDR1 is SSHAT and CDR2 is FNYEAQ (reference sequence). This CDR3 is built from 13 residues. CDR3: CASSLETGYEQYF. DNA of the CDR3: TGTGCTAGCAGCTTGGAGACAGGGTACGAGCAGTACTTC.

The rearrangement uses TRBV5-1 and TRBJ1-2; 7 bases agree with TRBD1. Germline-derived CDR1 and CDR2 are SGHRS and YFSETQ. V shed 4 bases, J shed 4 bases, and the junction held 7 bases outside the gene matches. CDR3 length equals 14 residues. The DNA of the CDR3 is TGCGCCAGCAGCCCGAGACAGGGTGGCTATGGCTACACCTTC. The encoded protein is CASSPRQGGYGYTF.

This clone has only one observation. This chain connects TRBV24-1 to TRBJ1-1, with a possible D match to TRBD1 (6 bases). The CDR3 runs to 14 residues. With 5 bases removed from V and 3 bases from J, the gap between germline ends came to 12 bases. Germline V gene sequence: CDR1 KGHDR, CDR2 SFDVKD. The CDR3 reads CATSGTGGYTEAFF. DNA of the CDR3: TGTGCCACCAGTGGGACGGGGGGCTACACTGAAGCTTTCTTT.

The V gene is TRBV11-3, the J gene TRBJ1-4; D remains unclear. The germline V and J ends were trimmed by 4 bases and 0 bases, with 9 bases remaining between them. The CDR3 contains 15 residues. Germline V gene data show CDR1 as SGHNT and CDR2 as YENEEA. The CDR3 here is CASSSRGPTNEKLFF. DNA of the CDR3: TGTGCCAGCAGCTCCCGCGGGCCAACTAATGAAAAACTGTTTTTT. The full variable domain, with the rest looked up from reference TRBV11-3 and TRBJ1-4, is EAGVVQSPRYKIIEKKQPVAFWCNPISGHNTLYWYLQNLGQGPELLIRYENEEAVDDSQLPKDRFSAERLKGVDSTLKIQPAELGDSAVYLCASSSRGPTNEKLFFGSGTQLSVL.

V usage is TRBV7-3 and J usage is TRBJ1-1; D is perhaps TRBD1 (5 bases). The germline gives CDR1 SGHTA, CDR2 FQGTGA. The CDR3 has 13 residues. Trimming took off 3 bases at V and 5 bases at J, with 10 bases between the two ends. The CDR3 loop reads CASSFRRGTEAFF. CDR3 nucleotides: TGTGCCAGCAGCTTTAGGCGGGGGACTGAAGCTTTCTTT.

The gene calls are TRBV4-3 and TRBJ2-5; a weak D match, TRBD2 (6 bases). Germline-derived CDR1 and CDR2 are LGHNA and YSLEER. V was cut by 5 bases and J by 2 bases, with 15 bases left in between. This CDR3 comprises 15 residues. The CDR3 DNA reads TGCGCCAGCAGCAGGGGTCTCGGGGGACAAGAGACCCAGTACTTC. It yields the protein CASSRGLGGQETQYF.

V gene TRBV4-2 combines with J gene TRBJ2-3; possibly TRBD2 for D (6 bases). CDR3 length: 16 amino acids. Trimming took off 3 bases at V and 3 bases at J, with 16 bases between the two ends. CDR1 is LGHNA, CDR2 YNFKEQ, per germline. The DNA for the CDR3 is TGTGCCAGCAGCCAGGAGGCGGCTAGCGAAACAGATACGCAGTATTTT. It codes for CASSQEAASETDTQYF.

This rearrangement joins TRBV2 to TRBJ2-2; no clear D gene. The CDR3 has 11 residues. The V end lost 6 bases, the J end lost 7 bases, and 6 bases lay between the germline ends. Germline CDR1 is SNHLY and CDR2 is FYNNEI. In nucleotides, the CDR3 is TGTGCCAGCAGAACCGGCGGGGAGCTGTTTTTT. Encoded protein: CASRTGGELFF.

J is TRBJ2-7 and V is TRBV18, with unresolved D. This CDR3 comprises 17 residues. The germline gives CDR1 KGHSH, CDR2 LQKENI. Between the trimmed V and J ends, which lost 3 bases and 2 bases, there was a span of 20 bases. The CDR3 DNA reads TGTGCCAGCTCACCCCATAGTCGAGCCGAAATCCCCTACGAGCAGTACTTC. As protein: CASSPHSRAEIPYEQYF.

CDR3 in DNA: TGTGCCAGCAGTGAATGGGGCCAGAACACCGGGGAGCTGTTTTTT. Encoded protein: CASSEWGQNTGELFF. The rearrangement links TRBV2 to TRBJ2-2, with TRBD1 as a possible D gene (5 bases). Germline V gene data show CDR1 as SNHLY and CDR2 as FYNNEI. CDR3 length: 15 residues. V shed 2 bases and J shed 1 base, with 8 bases lying between them.

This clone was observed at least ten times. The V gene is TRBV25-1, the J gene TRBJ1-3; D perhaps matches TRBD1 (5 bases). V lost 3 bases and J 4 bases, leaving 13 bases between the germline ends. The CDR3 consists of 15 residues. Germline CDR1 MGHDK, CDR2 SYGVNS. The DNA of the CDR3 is TGTGCCAGCAGTGATCCCAGGGTATCCGGAAACACCATATATTTT. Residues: CASSDPRVSGNTIYF.

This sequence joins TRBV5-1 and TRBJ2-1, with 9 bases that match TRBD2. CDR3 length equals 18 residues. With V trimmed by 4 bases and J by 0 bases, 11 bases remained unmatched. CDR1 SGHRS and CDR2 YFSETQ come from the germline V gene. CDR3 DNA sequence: TGCGCCAGCAGCCAGACTCCCCTAGCGGGGAGCTCCTACAATGAGCAGTTCTTC. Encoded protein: CASSQTPLAGSSYNEQFF.